This TCR beta chain is drawn from a study of T cell changes during pregnancy in multiple sclerosis (dated by TCRdb to the late 2010s). For the wider study: Changes in the T cell repertoire over the course of pregnancy were examined in this study in women with multiple sclerosis.

Turning to this clone: Its antigen remains undetermined. No quality values exist for individual bases; no much larger clone is one base distant.

Libraries came from the immunoSEQ multiplex PCR assay. As stored in TCRdb, this immuneACCESS dataset retains in-frame rearrangements with V and J assigned. A fraction of the clones does not appear; measured against another copy, unresolved V genes explain less than half of the discrepancy, and the remainder lacks a known reason. Counted in this sample were some 21,000 clones; approximately 86% of them appeared once. 15% to 18% of the sample is taken by the ten largest. CDR1 and CDR2 are drawn from the germline V gene: SGHTA, FQGTGA. The CDR3 runs 16 amino acids, cysteine and phenylalanine included. Kept here is only the CDR3 DNA, which spans 48 bases and is read in frame from base 1. The V end gives up 5 bases and the J end 7 bases, leaving 10 bases in the junction not matched to a gene.

The chain was built from TRBV7-3 and TRBJ2-2, and TRBD2 matches 10 of the central bases. The sample here was CD8+ T cells from peripheral blood mononuclear cells, taken in the first trimester of pregnancy. This clonotype originated in a female donor in good health, enrolled as a control in a pregnancy study. The CDR3 loop reads CASSPSGGAYNGELFF. The DNA reads TGTGCCAGCAGCCCGAGCGGGGGGGCCTATAACGGGGAGCTGTTTTTT.